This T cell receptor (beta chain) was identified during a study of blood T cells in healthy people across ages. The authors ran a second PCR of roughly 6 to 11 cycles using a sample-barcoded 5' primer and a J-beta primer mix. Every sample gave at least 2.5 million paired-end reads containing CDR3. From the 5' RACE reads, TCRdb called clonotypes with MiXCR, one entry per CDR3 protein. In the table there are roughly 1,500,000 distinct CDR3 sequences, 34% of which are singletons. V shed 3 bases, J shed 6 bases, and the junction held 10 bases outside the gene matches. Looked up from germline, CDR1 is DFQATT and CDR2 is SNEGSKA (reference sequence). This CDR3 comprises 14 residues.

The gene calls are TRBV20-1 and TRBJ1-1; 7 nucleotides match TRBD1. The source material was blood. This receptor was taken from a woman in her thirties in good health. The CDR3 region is CSASLRDRSAEAFF. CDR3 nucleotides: TGCAGTGCTAGCCTTCGGGACAGATCGGCTGAAGCTTTCTTT.